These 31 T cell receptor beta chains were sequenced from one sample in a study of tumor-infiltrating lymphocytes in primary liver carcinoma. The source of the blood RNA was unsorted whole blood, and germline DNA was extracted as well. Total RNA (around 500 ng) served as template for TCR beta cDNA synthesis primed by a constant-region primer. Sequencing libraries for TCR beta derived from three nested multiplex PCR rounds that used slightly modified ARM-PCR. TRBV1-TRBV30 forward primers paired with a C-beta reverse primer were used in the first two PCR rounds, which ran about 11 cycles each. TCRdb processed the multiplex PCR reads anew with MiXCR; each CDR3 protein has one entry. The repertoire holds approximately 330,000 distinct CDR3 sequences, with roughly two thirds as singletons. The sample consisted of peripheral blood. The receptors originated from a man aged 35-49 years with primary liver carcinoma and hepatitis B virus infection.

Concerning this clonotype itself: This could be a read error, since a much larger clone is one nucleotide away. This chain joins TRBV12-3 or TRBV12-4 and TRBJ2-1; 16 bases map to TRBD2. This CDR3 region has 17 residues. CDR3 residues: CAGSWGLAGGFGNEQFF. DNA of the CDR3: TGTGCCGGCAGTTGGGGACTAGCGGGAGGGTTCGGGAATGAGCAGTTCTTC.

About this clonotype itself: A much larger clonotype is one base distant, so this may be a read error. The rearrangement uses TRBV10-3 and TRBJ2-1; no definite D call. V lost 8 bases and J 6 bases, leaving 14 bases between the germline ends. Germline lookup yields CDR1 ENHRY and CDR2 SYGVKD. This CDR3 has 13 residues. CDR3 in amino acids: CAILGFGANEQFF. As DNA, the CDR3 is TGTGCCATCCTGGGGTTTGGTGCCAATGAGCAGTTCTTC.

The CDR3 sequence is CASSIIERTSNYGYTF. CDR3 nucleotides: TGTGCCAGCAGTATAATTGAACGGACATCTAACTATGGCTACACCTTC. V gene TRBV12-3 or TRBV12-4 combines with J gene TRBJ1-2, with a tentative D call TRBD1 (5 bases). Trimming removed 5 bases from V and 0 bases from J, with 16 bases in between. The CDR3 spans 16 residues.

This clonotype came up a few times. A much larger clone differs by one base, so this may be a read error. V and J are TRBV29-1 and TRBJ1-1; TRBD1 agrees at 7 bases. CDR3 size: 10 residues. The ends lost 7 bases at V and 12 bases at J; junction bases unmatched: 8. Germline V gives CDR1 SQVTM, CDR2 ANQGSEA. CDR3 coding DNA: TGCAGCGGAACAGGGGAGAGACCTTTCTTT. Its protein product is CSGTGERPFF.

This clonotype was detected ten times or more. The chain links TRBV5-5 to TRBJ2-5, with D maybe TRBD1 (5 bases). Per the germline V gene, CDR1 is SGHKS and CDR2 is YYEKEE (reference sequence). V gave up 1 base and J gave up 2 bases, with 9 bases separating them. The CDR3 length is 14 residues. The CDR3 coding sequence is TGTGCCAGCAGCTTGAGACAGATGCAAGAGACCCAGTACTTC. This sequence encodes CASSLRQMQETQYF.

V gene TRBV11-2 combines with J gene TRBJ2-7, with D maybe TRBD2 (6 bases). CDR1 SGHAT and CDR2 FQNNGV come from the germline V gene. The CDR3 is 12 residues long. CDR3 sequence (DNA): TGTGCTAGCGGCGCACAGCGTTACGAGCAGTACTTC. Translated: CASGAQRYEQYF.

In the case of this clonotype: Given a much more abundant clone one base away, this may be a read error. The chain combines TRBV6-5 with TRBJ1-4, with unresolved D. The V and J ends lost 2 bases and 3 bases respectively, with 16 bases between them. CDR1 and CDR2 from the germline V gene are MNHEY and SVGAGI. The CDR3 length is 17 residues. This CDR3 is CASSYKGKKGANEKLFF. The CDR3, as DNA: TGTGCCAGCAGTTACAAAGGGAAGAAGGGAGCTAATGAAAAACTGTTTTTT.

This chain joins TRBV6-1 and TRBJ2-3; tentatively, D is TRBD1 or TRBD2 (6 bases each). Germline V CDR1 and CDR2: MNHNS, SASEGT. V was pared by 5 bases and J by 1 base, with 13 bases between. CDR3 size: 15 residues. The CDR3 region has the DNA TGTGCCAGCAGTCGGGGGCCTTCAGGCACAGATACGCAGTATTTT. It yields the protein CASSRGPSGTDTQYF.

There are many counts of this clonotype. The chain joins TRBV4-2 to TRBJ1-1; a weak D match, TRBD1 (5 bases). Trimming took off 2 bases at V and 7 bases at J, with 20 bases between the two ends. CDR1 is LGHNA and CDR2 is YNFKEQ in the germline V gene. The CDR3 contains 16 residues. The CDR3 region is CASSQNPGRDEDEAFF. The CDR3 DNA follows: TGTGCCAGCAGCCAAAATCCAGGTAGGGACGAAGATGAAGCTTTCTTT.

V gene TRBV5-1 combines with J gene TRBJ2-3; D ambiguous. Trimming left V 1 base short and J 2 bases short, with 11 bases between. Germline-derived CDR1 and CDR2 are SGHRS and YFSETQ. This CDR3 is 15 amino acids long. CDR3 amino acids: CASSLSLSDTDTQYF. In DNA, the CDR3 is TGCGCCAGCAGCTTGTCATTATCCGACACAGATACGCAGTATTTT.

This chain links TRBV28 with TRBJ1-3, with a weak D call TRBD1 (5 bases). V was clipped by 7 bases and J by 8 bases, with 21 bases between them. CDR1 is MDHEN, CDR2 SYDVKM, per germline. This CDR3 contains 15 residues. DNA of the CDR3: TGTGCCAGCACCCCGGACGGGACTTTCTCGGACACCATATATTTT. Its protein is CASTPDGTFSDTIYF. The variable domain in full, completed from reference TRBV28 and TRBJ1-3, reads DVKVTQSSRYLVKRTGEKVFLECVQDMDHENMFWYRQDPGLGLRLIYFSYDVKMKEKGDIPEGYSVSREKKERFSLILESASTNQTSMYLCASTPDGTFSDTIYFGEGSWLTVV.

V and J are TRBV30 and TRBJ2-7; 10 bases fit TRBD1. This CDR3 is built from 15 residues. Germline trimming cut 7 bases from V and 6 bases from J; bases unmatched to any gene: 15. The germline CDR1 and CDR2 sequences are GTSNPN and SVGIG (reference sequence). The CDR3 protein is CASGDRGLPAGEQYF. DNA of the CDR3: TGTGCCTCGGGGGACAGGGGACTTCCTGCCGGCGAGCAGTACTTC. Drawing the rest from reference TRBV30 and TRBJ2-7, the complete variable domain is SQTIHQWPATLVQPVGSPLSLECTVEGTSNPNLYWYRQAAGRGLQLLFYSVGIGQISSEVPQNLSASRPQDRQFILSSKKLLLSDSGFYLCASGDRGLPAGEQYFGPGTRLTVT.

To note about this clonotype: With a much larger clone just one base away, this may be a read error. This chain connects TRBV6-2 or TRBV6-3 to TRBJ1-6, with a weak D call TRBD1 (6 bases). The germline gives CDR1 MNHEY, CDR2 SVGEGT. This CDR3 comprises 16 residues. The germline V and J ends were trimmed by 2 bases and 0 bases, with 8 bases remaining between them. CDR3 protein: CASSYGQRSYNSPLHF. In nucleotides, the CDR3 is TGTGCCAGCAGTTACGGACAGCGCTCCTATAATTCACCCCTCCACTTT.

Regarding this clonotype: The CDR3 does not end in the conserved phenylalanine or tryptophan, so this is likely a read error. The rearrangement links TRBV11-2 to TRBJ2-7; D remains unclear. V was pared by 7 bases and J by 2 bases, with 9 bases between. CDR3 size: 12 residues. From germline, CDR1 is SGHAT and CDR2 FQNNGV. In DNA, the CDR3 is TGTGCCAGCAACCGAAAGGCCTACGAGCAGTACATC. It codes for CASNRKAYEQYI.

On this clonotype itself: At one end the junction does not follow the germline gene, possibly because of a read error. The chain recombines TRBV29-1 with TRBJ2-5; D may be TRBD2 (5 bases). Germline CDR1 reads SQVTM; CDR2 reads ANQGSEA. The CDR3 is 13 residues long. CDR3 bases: TGCAACGTTGACTACCCAGGACAAGAGACCCAGTACTTC. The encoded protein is CNVDYPGQETQYF. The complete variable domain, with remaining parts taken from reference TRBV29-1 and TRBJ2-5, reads SAVISQKPSRDICQRGTSLTIQCQVDSQVTMMFWYRQQPGQSLTLIATANQGSEATYESGFVIDKFPISRPNLTFSTLTVSNMSPEDSSIYLCNVDYPGQETQYFGPGTRLLVL.

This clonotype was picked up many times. The CDR3 DNA reads TGTGCCATCAGTGAAGCGACTAGCGGGAGGGGTATTGAGCAGTTCTTC. As protein: CAISEATSGRGIEQFF. The genes are TRBV10-3 and TRBJ2-1; 14 nucleotides line up with TRBD2. The CDR3 loop spans 16 amino acids. Germline CDR1 is ENHRY and CDR2 is SYGVKD. V was pared by 3 bases and J by 9 bases, with 7 bases of the junction left unmatched.

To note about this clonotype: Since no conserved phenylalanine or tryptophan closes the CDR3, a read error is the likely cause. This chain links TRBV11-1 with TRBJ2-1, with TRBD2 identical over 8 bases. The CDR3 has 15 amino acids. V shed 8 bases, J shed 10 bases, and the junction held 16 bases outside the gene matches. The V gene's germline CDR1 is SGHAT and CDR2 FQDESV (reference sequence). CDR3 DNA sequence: TGTGCCAGCGGCCCCTCCGGGACTAGTCCGGAAGAGCAGTTCCTC. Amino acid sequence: CASGPSGTSPEEQFL.

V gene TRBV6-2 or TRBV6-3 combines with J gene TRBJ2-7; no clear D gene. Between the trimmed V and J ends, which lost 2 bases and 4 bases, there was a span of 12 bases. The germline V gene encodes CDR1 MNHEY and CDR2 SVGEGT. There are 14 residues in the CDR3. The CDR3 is CASSYGSPRYEQYF. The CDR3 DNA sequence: TGTGCCAGCAGTTACGGGTCTCCCCGGTACGAGCAGTACTTC.

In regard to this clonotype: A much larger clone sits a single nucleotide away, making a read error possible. CDR3 sequence: CASSPLTGALAGELFF. Here the CDR3 DNA reads TGTGCCAGCAGCCCCCTGACAGGGGCTTTAGCCGGGGAGCTGTTTTTT. V gene TRBV5-4 combines with J gene TRBJ2-2, with 8 bases aligning to TRBD1. Germline values: CDR1 SGHNT, CDR2 YYREEE (reference sequence). This CDR3 has 16 residues. Losses at the gene ends were 4 bases for V and 6 bases for J; bases not matched to a gene: 11.

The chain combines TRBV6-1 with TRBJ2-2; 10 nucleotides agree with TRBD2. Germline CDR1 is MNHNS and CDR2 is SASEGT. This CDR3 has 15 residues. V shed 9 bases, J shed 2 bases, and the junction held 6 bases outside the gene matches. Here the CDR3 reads CASLAGELNTGELFF. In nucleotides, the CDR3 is TGTGCCAGTCTAGCGGGAGAACTAAACACCGGGGAGCTGTTTTTT.

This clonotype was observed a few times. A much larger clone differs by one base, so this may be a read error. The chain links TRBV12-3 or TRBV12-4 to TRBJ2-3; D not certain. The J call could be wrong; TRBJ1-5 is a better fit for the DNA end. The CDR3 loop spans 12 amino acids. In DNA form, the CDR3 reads TGTGCCAGCAGTTCCCTTAGCAATACGCAGCATTTT. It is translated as CASSSLSNTQHF.

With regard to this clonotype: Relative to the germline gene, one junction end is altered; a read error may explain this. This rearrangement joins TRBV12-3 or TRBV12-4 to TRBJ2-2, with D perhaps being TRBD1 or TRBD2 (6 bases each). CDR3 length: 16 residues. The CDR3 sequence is CAGSPHEGGEAGELFF. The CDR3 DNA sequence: TGTGCCGGCAGTCCCCACGAGGGGGGCGAGGCCGGGGAGCTGTTTTTT.

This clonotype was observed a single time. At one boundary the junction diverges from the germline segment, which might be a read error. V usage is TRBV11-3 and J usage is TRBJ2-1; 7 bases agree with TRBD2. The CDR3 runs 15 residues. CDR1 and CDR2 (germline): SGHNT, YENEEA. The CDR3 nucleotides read TGTGCCAGTAGCTTAGCGGGCACGGAGCTCGATGGGCAGTTCTTC. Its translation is CASSLAGTELDGQFF.

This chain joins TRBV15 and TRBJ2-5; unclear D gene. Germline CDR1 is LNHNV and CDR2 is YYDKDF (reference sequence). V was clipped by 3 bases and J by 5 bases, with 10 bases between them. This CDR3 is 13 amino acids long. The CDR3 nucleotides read TGTGCCACCAGCAGCGGAGTAAAGGAGACCCAGTACTTC. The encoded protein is CATSSGVKETQYF.

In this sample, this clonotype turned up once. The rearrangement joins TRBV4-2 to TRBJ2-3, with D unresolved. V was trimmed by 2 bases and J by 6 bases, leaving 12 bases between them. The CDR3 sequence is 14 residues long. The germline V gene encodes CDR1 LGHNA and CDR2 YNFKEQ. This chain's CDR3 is CASSQLWDTDTQYF. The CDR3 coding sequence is TGTGCCAGCAGCCAATTATGGGATACCGATACGCAGTATTTT.

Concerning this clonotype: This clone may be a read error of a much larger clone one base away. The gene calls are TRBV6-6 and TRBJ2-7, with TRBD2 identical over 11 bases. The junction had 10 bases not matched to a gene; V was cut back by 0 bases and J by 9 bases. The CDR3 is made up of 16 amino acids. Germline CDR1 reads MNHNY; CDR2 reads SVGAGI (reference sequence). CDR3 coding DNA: TGTGCCAGCAGTTACTCTTTGACTAGCGGGACGGGTGTGCAGTACTTC. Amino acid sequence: CASSYSLTSGTGVQYF.

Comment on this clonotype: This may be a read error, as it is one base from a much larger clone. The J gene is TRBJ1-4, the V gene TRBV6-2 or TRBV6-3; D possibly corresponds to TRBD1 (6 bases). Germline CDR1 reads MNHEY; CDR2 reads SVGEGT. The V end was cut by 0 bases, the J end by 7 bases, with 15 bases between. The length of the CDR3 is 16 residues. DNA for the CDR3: TGTGCCAGCAGTTACTCGACGACTGACAGGACTGAAAAACTGTTTTTT. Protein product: CASSYSTTDRTEKLFF.

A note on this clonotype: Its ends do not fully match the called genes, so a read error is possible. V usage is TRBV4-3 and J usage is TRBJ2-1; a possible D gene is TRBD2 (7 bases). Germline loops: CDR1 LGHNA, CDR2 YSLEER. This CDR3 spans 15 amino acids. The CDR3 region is CANSQGGAWGSEQFF. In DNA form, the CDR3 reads TGCGCCAACAGCCAAGGGGGGGCTTGGGGAAGTGAGCAGTTCTTC.

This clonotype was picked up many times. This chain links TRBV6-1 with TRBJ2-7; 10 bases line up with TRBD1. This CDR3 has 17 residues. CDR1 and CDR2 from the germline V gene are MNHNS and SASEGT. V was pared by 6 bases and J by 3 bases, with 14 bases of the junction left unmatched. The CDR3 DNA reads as TGTGCCAGCAGCGACAGGGGGCTTTGGAGCCGCAACTACGAGCAGTACTTC. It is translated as CASSDRGLWSRNYEQYF.

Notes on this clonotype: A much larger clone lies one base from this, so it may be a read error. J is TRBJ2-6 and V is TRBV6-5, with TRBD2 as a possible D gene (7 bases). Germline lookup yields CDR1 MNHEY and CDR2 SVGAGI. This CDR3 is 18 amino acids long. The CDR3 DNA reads TGTGCCAGCAGCACCCTGGGGGGGGCCTACTCTGGGGCCAACATCCTGACTTTC. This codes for CASSTLGGAYSGANILTF.

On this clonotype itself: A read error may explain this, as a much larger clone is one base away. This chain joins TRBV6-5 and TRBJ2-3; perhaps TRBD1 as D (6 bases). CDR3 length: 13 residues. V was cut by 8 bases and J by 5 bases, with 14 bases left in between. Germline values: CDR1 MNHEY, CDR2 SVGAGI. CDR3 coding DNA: TGTGCCAGCGGAGCTGGGGGCATAGATACGCAGTATTTT. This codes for CASGAGGIDTQYF.